These 4 T cell receptor beta chains were sequenced from one sample in a study of tumor-infiltrating lymphocytes in oesophageal squamous cell carcinoma (dated by TCRdb to 2016 to 2018). The method was PCR. Sequencing was performed on an Illumina HiSeq 2000. TCRdb reprocessing: public reads trimmed at Q25 with fastp, clones called with MiXCR, in-frame beta chains kept. Entries are consolidated by CDR3 protein sequence, retaining the most common genes and DNA. The sample table contains more than 9,500 distinct CDR3 sequences; only one count was recorded for roughly 46% of them. The top ten clonotypes cover roughly 14% of the sample. Material: normal esophageal tissue next to the tumor. The origin of the receptors is a male donor with esophageal squamous cell carcinoma.

In the case of this clonotype: At one boundary the junction diverges from the germline segment, which might be a read error. The chain combines TRBV5-4 with TRBJ1-2; 7 bases match TRBD1. The germline V gene encodes CDR1 SGHNT and CDR2 YYREEE (reference sequence). The CDR3 has 14 amino acids. The CDR3 sequence is CASSAVLHPGQTYF. In DNA, the CDR3 is TGTGCCAGCAGCGCCGTACTTCACCCGGGACAGACTTACTTC.

Concerning this clonotype: The final CDR3 position lacks the conserved phenylalanine or tryptophan, pointing to a likely read error. The DNA is left out, because the CDR3 cannot be placed on it with certainty; the CDR3 is given as TCRdb lists it. V gene TRBV7-8 combines with J gene TRBJ2-7; the table's TRBD1 call for D was not verified on the DNA. Counting both end residues, the CDR3 totals 16 amino acids. Per germline, CDR1 SGHVS and CDR2 FQNEAQ. CDR3 sequence: CASSLERQGDGYTFGS.

This clonotype came up many times. The V gene is TRBV27, the J gene TRBJ1-5, with D perhaps TRBD1 (6 bases). The V gene lost 4 bases and the J gene lost 5 bases, with 15 bases spanning the gap. The CDR3 runs 15 residues. Looked up from germline, CDR1 is MNHEY and CDR2 is SMNVEV (reference sequence). The CDR3: CASSYSTGIHQPQHF. The CDR3, as DNA: TGTGCCAGCAGTTATTCCACAGGGATCCATCAGCCCCAGCATTTT.

The rearrangement joins TRBV5-1 to TRBJ2-5, with unresolved D. V lost 4 bases and J lost 4, with 14 bases in between. This CDR3 spans 14 amino acids. Germline lookup yields CDR1 SGHRS and CDR2 YFSETQ. CDR3 residues: CASSPDPTRETQYF. The DNA for the CDR3 is TGCGCCAGCAGCCCGGACCCGACCCGAGAGACCCAGTACTTC.